This paragraph covers one T cell receptor (beta chain) sequence. Trimming stripped 3 bases from V and 8 bases from J, with 14 bases between. The CDR3 spans 13 residues. Germline CDR1 is SQVTM and CDR2 is ANQGSEA. This sample was taken from a study of T cell responses to AZD1222 COVID-19 vaccine. Here immunoSEQ multiplex PCR was the method, and the copy in TCRdb shows in-frame clones only, minus some. Counted here are 150,000 or so clones, approximately 90% occurring once; the ten biggest clones make up 1.1%. This receptor was taken from an adult who received the AZD1222 COVID-19 vaccine. Sequences were derived from peripheral blood, sampled 28 days after the second AZD1222 dose. The chain employs TRBV29-1 and TRBJ2-1; weak D call: TRBD2 (6 bases). Here the CDR3 DNA reads TGCAGCGTTGATAGCGGTAGTTTGCATGAGCAGTTCTTC. This sequence encodes CSVDSGSLHEQFF.